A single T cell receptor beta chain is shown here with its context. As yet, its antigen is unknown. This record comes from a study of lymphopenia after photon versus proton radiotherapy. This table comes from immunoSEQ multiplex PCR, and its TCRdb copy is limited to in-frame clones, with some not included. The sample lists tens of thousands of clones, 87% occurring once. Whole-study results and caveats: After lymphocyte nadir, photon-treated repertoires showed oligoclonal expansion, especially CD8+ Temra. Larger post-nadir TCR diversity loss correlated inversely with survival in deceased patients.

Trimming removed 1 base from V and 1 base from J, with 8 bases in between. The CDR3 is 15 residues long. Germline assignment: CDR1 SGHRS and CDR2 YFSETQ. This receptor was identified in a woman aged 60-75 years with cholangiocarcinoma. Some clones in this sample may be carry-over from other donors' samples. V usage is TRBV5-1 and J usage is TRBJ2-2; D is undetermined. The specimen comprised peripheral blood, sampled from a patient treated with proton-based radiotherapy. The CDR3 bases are TGCGCCAGCAGCTTGATGGACGGGAACACCGGGGAGCTGTTTTTT. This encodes CASSLMDGNTGELFF.